This T cell receptor beta chain was found in a study of blood T cell repertoires in COVID-19. Clones were read by immunoSEQ multiplex PCR, and TCRdb kept only the in-frame ones, dropping some. This sample has approximately 270,000 clones, with around 90% found just once. This clone was recorded once. With V trimmed by 2 bases and J by 6 bases, 3 bases remained unmatched. Germline CDR1 reads LGHNA; CDR2 reads YNFKEQ. This CDR3 has 13 residues. Those who participated ranged in age from roughly 18 to 89 years and resided in 20 to 30 US areas. Participant reports of clinical history set cohort assignment. Exposed participants came across a COVID-19 case within 2 weeks before study entry.

The clonotype comes from a man between 40 and 49 years old who had been exposed to COVID-19. Input material: PBMCs or T cells enriched from blood (not recorded which). The chain couples TRBV4-2 to TRBJ2-7, with 8 bases lining up with TRBD1. In DNA, the CDR3 is TGTGCCAGCAGCCAACTCGGGACAGGCGAGCAGTACTTC. Amino acid sequence: CASSQLGTGEQYF.